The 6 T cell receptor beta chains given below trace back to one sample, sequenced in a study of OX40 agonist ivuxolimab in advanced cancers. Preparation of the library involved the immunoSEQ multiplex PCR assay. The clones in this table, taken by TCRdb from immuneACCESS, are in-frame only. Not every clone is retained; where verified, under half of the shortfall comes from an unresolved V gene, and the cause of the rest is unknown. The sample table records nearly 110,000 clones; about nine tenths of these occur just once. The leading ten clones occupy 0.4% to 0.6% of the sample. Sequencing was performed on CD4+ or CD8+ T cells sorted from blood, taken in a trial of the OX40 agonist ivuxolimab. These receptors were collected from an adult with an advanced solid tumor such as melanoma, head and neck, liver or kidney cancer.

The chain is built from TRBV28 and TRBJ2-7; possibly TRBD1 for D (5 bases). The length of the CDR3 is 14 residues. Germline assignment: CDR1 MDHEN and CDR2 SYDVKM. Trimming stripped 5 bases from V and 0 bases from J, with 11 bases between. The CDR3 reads CASSPQGLSYEQYF. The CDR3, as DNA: TGTGCCAGCAGTCCCCAGGGTCTCTCCTACGAGCAGTACTTC.

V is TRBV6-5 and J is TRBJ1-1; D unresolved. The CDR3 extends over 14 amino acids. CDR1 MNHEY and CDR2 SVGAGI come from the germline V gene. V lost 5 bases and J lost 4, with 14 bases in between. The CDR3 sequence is CASSPSMTGTEAFF. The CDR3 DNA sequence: TGTGCCAGCAGTCCCTCAATGACTGGCACTGAAGCTTTCTTT.

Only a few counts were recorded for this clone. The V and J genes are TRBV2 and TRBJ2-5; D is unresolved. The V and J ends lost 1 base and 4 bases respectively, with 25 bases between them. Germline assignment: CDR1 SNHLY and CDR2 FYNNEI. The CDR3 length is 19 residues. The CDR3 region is CASSEVKTFDRLGRETQYF. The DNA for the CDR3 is TGTGCCAGCAGTGAAGTAAAGACATTTGATAGATTGGGTCGAGAGACCCAGTACTTC.

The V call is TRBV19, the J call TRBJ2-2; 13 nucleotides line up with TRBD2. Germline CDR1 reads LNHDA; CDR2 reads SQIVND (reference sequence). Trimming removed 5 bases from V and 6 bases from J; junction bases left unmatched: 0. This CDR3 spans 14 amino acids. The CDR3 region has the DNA TGTGCCAGTAGTGGACTAGCGGGGGCCGGGGAGCTGTTTTTT. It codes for CASSGLAGAGELFF.

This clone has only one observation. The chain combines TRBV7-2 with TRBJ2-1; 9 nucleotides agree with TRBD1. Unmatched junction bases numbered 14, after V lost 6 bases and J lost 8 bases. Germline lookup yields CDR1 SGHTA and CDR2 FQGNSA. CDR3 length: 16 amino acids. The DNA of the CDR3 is TGTGCCAGCAGTTCCTCCGGGACAGGGCGTCCCTATGAGCAGTTCTTC. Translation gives CASSSSGTGRPYEQFF.

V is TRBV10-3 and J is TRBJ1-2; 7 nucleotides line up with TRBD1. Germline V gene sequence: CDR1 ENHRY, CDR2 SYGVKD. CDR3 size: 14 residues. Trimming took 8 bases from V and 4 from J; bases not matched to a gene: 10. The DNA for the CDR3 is TGTGCCATCGGAGGGGGGACAGACTCCTATGGCTACACCTTC. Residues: CAIGGGTDSYGYTF.